One sample yielded the 15 T cell receptor beta chains listed below, sequenced in a study of patients and donors after allogeneic stem cell transplantation. Each CDR3 protein is one row after TCRdb ran MiXCR on the RT-PCR reads. The sample carries about 960,000 distinct CDR3 sequences, roughly 18% recorded once. Sequenced sample: blood, either unsorted or a sorted T cell fraction (not recorded which). These receptors originate from a human donor who was either an allogeneic HSCT recipient or a stem cell or donor lymphocyte infusion donor (not recorded which). It is not recorded whose cells these are; they may come from a transplant donor.

This clonotype has just a few counts. J is TRBJ2-7 and V is TRBV19; no definite D call. The CDR3 is made up of 15 amino acids. The V end was cut by 8 bases, the J end by 3 bases, with 20 bases between. Germline values: CDR1 LNHDA, CDR2 SQIVND (reference sequence). The CDR3 here is CASRKTTETIYEQYF. CDR3 nucleotides: TGTGCCAGTCGGAAAACAACCGAAACCATCTACGAGCAGTACTTC. The full variable domain, with the rest looked up from reference TRBV19 and TRBJ2-7, is DGGITQSPKYLFRKEGQNVTLSCEQNLNHDAMYWYRQDPGQGLRLIYYSQIVNDFQKGDIAEGYSVSREKKESFPLTVTSAQKNPTAFYLCASRKTTETIYEQYFGPGTRLTVT.

V usage is TRBV12-3 or TRBV12-4 and J usage is TRBJ1-2; D is possibly TRBD1 (6 bases). V was trimmed by 5 bases and J by 0 bases, leaving 16 bases between them. This CDR3 is 16 amino acids long. This CDR3 reads CASSRHGGATNYGYTF. CDR3 bases: TGTGCCAGCAGTCGGCACGGGGGGGCGACTAACTATGGCTACACCTTC.

The chain has TRBV11-1 and TRBJ2-3, with 10 bases identical to TRBD2. Germline-derived CDR1 and CDR2 are SGHAT and FQDESV (reference sequence). The V gene end was trimmed by 2 bases and the J gene end by 1 base; junction bases not matched to a gene: 9. The length of the CDR3 is 18 residues. The CDR3 bases are TGTGCCAGCAGCTTACGGAGCGGGGGGGCCATCGGCACAGATACGCAGTATTTT. Protein product: CASSLRSGGAIGTDTQYF.

The V and J genes are TRBV5-6 and TRBJ2-1; maybe TRBD1 (6 bases). The CDR3 is 15 amino acids. The V end was cut by 2 bases, the J end by 5 bases, with 14 bases between. CDR1 and CDR2 from the germline V gene are SGHDT and YYEEEE. The CDR3 DNA is TGTGCCAGCAGCTTTTTGGCAGGGGCAGACAATGAGCAGTTCTTC. Amino acids: CASSFLAGADNEQFF. The full variable domain, its missing parts supplied by reference TRBV5-6 and TRBJ2-1, is DAGVTQSPTHLIKTRGQQVTLRCSPKSGHDTVSWYQQALGQGPQFIFQYYEEEERQRGNFPDRFSGHQFPNYSSELNVNALLLGDSALYLCASSFLAGADNEQFFGPGTRLTVL.

This clonotype was counted ten times or more. The chain couples TRBV20-1 to TRBJ2-7; D is ambiguous. CDR3 length: 13 residues. V was cut by 4 bases and J by 6 bases, with 16 bases left in between. Germline-derived CDR1 and CDR2 are DFQATT and SNEGSKA (reference sequence). The DNA of the CDR3 is TGCAGTGCTACGACGACAAGGGTGAGCGAGCAGTACTTC. This sequence encodes CSATTTRVSEQYF.

The rearrangement links TRBV10-3 to TRBJ1-3; D is possibly TRBD1 (5 bases). The germline V gene has CDR1 ENHRY and CDR2 SYGVKD. This CDR3 is 16 amino acids long. The V and J ends lost 4 bases and 0 bases respectively, with 13 bases between them. The CDR3 DNA follows: TGTGCCATCAGTGTGAGGAAGGGGAACTCTGGAAACACCATATATTTT. Its translation: CAISVRKGNSGNTIYF.

This clonotype appeared a few times. The chain carries TRBV20-1 and TRBJ2-1; D may be TRBD2 (6 bases). With 1 base removed from V and 1 base from J, the gap between germline ends came to 14 bases. Germline CDR1 DFQATT, CDR2 SNEGSKA (reference sequence). This CDR3 has 16 amino acids. CDR3 bases: TGCAGTGCTAGAGGTTCCGGGACTCTTTCCTACAATGAGCAGTTCTTC. Translated: CSARGSGTLSYNEQFF.

The V gene is TRBV27, the J gene TRBJ2-2, with 8 bases aligning to TRBD1. The germline CDR1 and CDR2 sequences are MNHEY and SMNVEV (reference sequence). Trimming cost V 8 bases and J 3 bases; bases outside gene matches: 14. The CDR3 runs 17 residues. As DNA, the CDR3 is TGTGCCAGCGGAGCTAAACGAGACAGGGGAGACACCGGGGAGCTGTTTTTT. It is translated as CASGAKRDRGDTGELFF.

In this sample, this clonotype turned up once. The chain has TRBV29-1 and TRBJ2-3, with 9 bases matching TRBD2. The CDR3 sequence is 14 residues long. Per germline, CDR1 SQVTM and CDR2 ANQGSEA. Trimming removed 5 bases from V and 4 bases from J; junction bases left unmatched: 7. The CDR3 DNA reads as TGCAGCGTTCGGCGGGAGGGCCAAGCAGATACGCAGTATTTT. It translates to CSVRREGQADTQYF.

This clonotype was seen a handful of times. V usage is TRBV5-1 and J usage is TRBJ2-3, with D perhaps given as TRBD1 or TRBD2 (5 bases each). Trimming removed 4 bases from V and 2 bases from J, with 11 bases in between. The germline gives CDR1 SGHRS, CDR2 YFSETQ. The CDR3 is made up of 14 amino acids. CDR3 in amino acids: CASSKEGTTDTQYF. CDR3 bases: TGCGCCAGCAGCAAGGAAGGGACCACAGATACGCAGTATTTT.

This chain uses TRBV18 with TRBJ2-7; D uncertain. Per the germline V gene, CDR1 is KGHSH and CDR2 is LQKENI. The V gene lost 0 bases and the J gene lost 3 bases, with 9 bases spanning the gap. The CDR3 totals 14 residues. CDR3 DNA sequence: TGTGCCAGCTCACCACCGAAACTTAACTACGAGCAGTACTTC. Its translation: CASSPPKLNYEQYF.

Only a few counts were recorded for this clonotype. The chain carries TRBV7-9 and TRBJ1-3, with unresolved D. The V gene lost 4 bases and the J gene lost 2 bases, with 12 bases spanning the gap. The CDR3 consists of 15 residues. Germline values: CDR1 SEHNR, CDR2 FQNEAQ (reference sequence). The CDR3 here is CASSSDVAPGNTIYF. CDR3 coding DNA: TGTGCCAGCAGCTCCGACGTTGCCCCTGGAAACACCATATATTTT.

This clonotype has a handful of counts. The V call is TRBV5-1, the J call TRBJ1-1, with 9 bases that match TRBD1. This CDR3 is built from 14 residues. The V segment lost 6 bases and the J segment 2 bases; nucleotides outside the gene matches: 5. Germline values: CDR1 SGHRS, CDR2 YFSETQ. The CDR3 reads CASTRDRANTEAFF. CDR3 bases: TGCGCCAGCACCCGGGACAGGGCCAACACTGAAGCTTTCTTT.

The gene calls are TRBV7-2 and TRBJ1-1; possibly TRBD1 for D (5 bases). This CDR3 comprises 17 residues. With 2 bases removed from V and 2 bases from J, the gap between germline ends came to 18 bases. Germline V lookup: CDR1 SGHTA, CDR2 FQGNSA. CDR3 nucleotides: TGTGCCAGCAGCTTAAGTCAGTGGAGGACACCAAACACTGAAGCTTTCTTT. Its translation: CASSLSQWRTPNTEAFF.

The table lists this clonotype with a few counts. V gene TRBV3-1 combines with J gene TRBJ1-1, with a weak D call TRBD1 (6 bases). The ends were cut back, 1 base at V and 4 bases at J, with 10 bases in the middle. Germline CDR1 reads LGHDT; CDR2 reads YNNKEL (reference sequence). This CDR3 has 14 amino acids. In nucleotides, the CDR3 is TGTGCCAGCAGCCAAGGGAAGGGGGGCACTGAAGCTTTCTTT. This translates into CASSQGKGGTEAFF.